This T cell receptor beta chain was documented in a study of blood T cell repertoires in COVID-19. Study-wide context: There were acute and convalescent COVID-19 samples, and they came from the United States, Italy and Spain. T cells, B-cell-depleted T cells, or PBMCs supplied cDNA or gDNA.

Germline V gene data show CDR1 as SNHLY and CDR2 as FYNNEI. Trimming stripped 9 bases from V and 0 bases from J, with 9 bases between. The CDR3 length is 13 residues. Authors' methods: Nucleated cell counts were estimated from reference gene primer amplification. TCRdb's table, derived via immunoSEQ multiplex PCR, lists solely in-frame clones and lacks some. The V and J calls and clone size were taken over from that table, and D and trimming were inferred from the DNA. The sample yields around 230,000 clones, 70% to 90% seen once. The V and J genes are TRBV2 and TRBJ2-4; D unresolved. This TCR was recovered from a woman between 70 and 85 years old with active or convalescent COVID-19. The sequencing input was peripheral blood. The CDR3 bases are TGTGCCAGTCTGGAGTCAGCCAAAAACATTCAGTACTTC. Its protein product is CASLESAKNIQYF. The complete variable domain, with remaining parts taken from reference TRBV2 and TRBJ2-4, reads EPEVTQTPSHQVTQMGQEVILRCVPISNHLYFYWYRQILGQKVEFLVSFYNNEISEKSEIFDDQFSVERPDGSNFTLKIRSTKLEDSAMYFCASLESAKNIQYFGAGTRLSVL.